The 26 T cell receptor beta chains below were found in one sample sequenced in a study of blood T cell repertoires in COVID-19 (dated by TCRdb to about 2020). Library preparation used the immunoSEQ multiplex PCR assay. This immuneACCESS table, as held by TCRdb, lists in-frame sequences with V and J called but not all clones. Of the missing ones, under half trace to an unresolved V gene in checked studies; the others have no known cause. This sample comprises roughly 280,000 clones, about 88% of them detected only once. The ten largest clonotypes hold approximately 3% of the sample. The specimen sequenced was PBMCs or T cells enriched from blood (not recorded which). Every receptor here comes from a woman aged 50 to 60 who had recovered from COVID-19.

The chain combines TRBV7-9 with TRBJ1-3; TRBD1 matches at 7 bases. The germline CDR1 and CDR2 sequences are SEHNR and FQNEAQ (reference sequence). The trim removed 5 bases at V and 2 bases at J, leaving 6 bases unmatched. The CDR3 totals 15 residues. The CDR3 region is CASSPDRPTGNTIYF. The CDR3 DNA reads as TGTGCCAGCAGCCCGGACAGGCCGACTGGAAACACCATATATTTT.

The CDR3 protein is CASSPGGGGFGYTF. For the CDR3, the DNA is TGTGCCAGCAGCCCGGGAGGGGGTGGTTTCGGCTACACCTTC. The rearrangement uses TRBV28 and TRBJ1-2; D is possibly TRBD1 (6 bases). With 6 bases removed from V and 8 bases from J, the gap between germline ends came to 19 bases. Per germline, CDR1 MDHEN and CDR2 SYDVKM. This CDR3 is 14 amino acids long.

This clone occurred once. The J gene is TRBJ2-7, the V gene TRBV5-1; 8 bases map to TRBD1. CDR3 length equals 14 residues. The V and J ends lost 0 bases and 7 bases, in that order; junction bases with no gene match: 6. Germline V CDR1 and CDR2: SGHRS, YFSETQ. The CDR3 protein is CASSLGQGNGEQYF. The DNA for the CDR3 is TGCGCCAGCAGCTTGGGACAGGGGAACGGGGAGCAGTACTTC.

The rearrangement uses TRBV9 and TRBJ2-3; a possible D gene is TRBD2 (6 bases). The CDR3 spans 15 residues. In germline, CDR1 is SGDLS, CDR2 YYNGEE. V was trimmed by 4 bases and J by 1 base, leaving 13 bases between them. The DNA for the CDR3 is TGTGCCAGCAGCCCACTGGCGGGGCGCACAGATACGCAGTATTTT. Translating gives CASSPLAGRTDTQYF.

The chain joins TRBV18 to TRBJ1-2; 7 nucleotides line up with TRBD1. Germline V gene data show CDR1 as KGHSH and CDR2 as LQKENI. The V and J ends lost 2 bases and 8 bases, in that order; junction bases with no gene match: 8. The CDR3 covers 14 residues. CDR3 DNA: TGTGCCAGCTCACCAAACCGGGACAGTGAGGGCTACACCTTC. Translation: CASSPNRDSEGYTF.

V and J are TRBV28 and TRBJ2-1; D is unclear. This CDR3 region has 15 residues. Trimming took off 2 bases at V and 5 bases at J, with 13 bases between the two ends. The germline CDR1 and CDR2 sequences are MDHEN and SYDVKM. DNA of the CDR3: TGTGCCAGCAGTTTAGGTTACAGCAACGACAATGAGCAGTTCTTC. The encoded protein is CASSLGYSNDNEQFF.

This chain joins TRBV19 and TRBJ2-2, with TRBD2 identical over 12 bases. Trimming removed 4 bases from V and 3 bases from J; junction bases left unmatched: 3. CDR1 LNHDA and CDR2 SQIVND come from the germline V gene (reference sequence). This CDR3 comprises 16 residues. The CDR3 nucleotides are TGTGCCAGTAGTACTCTAGCGGGAGGGTACACCGGGGAGCTGTTTTTT. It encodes CASSTLAGGYTGELFF. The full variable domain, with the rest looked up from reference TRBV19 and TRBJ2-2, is DGGITQSPKYLFRKEGQNVTLSCEQNLNHDAMYWYRQDPGQGLRLIYYSQIVNDFQKGDIAEGYSVSREKKESFPLTVTSAQKNPTAFYLCASSTLAGGYTGELFFGEGSRLTVL.

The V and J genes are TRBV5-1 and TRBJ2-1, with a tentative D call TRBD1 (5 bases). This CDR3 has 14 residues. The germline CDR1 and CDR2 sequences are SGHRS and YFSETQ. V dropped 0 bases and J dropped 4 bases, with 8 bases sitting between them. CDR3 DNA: TGCGCCAGCAGCTTGGGGGGCGGATACAATGAGCAGTTCTTC. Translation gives CASSLGGGYNEQFF.

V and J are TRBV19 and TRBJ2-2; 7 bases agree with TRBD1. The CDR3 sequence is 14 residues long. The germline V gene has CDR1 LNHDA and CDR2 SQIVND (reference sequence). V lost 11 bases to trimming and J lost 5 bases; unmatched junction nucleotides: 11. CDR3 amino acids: CASTTGQATGELFF. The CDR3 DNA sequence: TGTGCCTCGACGACAGGACAGGCAACCGGGGAGCTGTTTTTT.

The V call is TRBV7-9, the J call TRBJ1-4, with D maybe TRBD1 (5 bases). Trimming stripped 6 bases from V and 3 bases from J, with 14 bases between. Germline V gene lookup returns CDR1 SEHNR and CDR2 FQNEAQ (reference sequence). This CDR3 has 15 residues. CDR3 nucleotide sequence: TGTGCCAGCAGTAAAGGCGGGGGGGCTAATGAAAAACTGTTTTTT. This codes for CASSKGGGANEKLFF. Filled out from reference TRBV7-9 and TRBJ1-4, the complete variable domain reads DTGVSQNPRHKITKRGQNVTFRCDPISEHNRLYWYRQTLGQGPEFLTYFQNEAQLEKSRLLSDRFSAERPKGSFSTLEIQRTEQGDSAMYLCASSKGGGANEKLFFGSGTQLSVL.

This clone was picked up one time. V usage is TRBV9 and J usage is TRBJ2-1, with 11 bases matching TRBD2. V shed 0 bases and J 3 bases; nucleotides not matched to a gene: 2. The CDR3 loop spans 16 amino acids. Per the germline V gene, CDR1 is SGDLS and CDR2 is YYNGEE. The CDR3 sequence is CASSVAGTSGYNEQFF. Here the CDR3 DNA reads TGTGCCAGCAGCGTAGCTGGGACTAGCGGCTACAATGAGCAGTTCTTC.

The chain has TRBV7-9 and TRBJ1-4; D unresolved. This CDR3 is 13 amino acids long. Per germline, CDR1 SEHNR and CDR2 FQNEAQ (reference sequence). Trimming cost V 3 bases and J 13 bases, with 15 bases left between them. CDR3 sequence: CASSLAEGGALFF. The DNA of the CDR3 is TGTGCCAGCAGCTTGGCTGAGGGTGGCGCACTGTTTTTT.

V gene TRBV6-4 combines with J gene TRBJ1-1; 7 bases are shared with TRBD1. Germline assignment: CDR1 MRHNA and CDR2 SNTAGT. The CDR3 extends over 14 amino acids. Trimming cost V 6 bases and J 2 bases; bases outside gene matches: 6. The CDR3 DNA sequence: TGTGCCAGCAGCCCGACAGGGACCAACACTGAAGCTTTCTTT. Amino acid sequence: CASSPTGTNTEAFF.

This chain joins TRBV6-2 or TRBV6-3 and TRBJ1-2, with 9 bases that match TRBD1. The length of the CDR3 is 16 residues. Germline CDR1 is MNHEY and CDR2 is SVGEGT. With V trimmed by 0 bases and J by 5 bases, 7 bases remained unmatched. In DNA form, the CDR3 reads TGTGCCAGCAGTTACTCTTTCGGGACAGGGCCATATGGCTACACCTTC. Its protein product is CASSYSFGTGPYGYTF.

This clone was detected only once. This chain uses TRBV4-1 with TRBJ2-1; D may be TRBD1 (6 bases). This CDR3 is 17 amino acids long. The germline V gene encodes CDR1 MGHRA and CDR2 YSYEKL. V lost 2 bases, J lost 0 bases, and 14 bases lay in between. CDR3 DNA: TGCGCCAGCAGCCAAAGAGGGCAGGGGAGCTCCTACAATGAGCAGTTCTTC. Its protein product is CASSQRGQGSSYNEQFF.

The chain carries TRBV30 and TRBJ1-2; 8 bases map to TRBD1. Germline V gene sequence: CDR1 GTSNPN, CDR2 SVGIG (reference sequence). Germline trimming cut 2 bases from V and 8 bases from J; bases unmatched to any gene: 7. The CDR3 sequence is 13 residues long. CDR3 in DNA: TGTGCCTGGAGTCTAGACAGGGGAGGGGGCTACACCTTC. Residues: CAWSLDRGGGYTF.

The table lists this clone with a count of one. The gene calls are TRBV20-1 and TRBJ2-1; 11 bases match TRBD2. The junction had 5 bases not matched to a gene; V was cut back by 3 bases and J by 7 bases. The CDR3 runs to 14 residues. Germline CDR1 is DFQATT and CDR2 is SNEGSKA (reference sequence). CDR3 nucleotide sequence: TGCAGTGCTAGTAACCTAGCGGGAGGTAATGAGCAGTTCTTC. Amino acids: CSASNLAGGNEQFF.

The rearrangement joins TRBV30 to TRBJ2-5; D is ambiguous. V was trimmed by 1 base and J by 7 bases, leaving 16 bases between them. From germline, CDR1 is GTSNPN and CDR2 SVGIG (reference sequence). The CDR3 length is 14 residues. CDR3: CAWSALVEPRTQYF. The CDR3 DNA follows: TGTGCCTGGAGTGCCCTGGTCGAGCCGAGGACCCAGTACTTC.

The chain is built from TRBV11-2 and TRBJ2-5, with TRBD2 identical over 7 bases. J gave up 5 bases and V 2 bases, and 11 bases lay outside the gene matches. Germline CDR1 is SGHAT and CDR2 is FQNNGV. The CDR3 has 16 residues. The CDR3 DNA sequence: TGTGCCAGCAGCTTAATTTTGACGGGAGGCGGGGAGACCCAGTACTTC. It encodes CASSLILTGGGETQYF.

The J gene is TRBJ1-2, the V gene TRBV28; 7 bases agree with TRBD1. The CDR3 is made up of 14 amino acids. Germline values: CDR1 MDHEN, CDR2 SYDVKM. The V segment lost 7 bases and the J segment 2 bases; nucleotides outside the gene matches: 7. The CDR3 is CASKRQGGNYGYTF. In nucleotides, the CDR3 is TGTGCCAGCAAACGACAGGGTGGGAACTATGGCTACACCTTC.

The chain's CDR3 is CASSSGGPPDTQYF. CDR3 nucleotide sequence: TGTGCCAGCAGCTCAGGAGGGCCCCCAGATACGCAGTATTTT. The rearrangement uses TRBV9 and TRBJ2-3; D might be TRBD2 (6 bases). This CDR3 region has 14 residues. Trimming took 4 bases from V and 4 from J, leaving 13 bases between them. Germline lookup yields CDR1 SGDLS and CDR2 YYNGEE.

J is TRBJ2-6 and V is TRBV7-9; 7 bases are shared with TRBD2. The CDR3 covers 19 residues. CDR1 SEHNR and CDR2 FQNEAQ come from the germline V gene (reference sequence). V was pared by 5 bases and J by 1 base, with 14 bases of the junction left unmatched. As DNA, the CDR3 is TGTGCCAGCAGCCAAAACGTGGGAGGGTTTGGATCTGGGGCCAACGTCCTGACTTTC. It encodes CASSQNVGGFGSGANVLTF.

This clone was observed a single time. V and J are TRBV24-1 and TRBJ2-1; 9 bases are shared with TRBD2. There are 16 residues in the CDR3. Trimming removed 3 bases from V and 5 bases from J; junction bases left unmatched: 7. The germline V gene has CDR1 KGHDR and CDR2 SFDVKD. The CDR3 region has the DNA TGTGCCACCAGTGATACTGGGACTAGCCCGGACAATGAGCAGTTCTTC. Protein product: CATSDTGTSPDNEQFF.

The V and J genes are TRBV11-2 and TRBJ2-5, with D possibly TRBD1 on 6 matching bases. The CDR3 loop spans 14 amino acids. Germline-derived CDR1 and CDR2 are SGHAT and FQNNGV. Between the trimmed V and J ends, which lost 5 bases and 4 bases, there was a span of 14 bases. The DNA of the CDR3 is TGTGCCAGCAGCCAGGGGCCCTCCCGAGAGACCCAGTACTTC. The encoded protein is CASSQGPSRETQYF. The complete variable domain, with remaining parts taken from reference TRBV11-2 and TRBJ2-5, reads EAGVAQSPRYKIIEKRQSVAFWCNPISGHATLYWYQQILGQGPKLLIQFQNNGVVDDSQLPKDRFSAERLKGVDSTLKIQPAKLEDSAVYLCASSQGPSRETQYFGPGTRLLVL.

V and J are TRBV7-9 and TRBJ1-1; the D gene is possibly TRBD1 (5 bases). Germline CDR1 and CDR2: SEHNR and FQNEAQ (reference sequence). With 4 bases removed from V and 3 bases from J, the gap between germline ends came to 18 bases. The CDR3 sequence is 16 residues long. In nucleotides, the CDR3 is TGTGCCAGCAGCTCCCCTAGGGGAAGGGGCGACACTGAAGCTTTCTTT. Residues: CASSSPRGRGDTEAFF.

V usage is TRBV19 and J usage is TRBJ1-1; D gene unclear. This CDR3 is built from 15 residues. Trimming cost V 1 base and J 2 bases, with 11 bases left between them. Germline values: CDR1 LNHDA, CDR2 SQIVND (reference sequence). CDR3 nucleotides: TGTGCCAGTAGTATAGTAAGAGGCCGAAACACTGAAGCTTTCTTT. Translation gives CASSIVRGRNTEAFF.